Each of the 13 T cell receptor beta chains below was sequenced from the same sample in a study of long-term antiretroviral therapy in people with HIV (dated by TCRdb to about 2022). The immunoSEQ hsTCRB v3.0 assay was used at survey level resolution to sequence the TRB variable region. The table was pulled from immuneACCESS by TCRdb, which kept in-frame rearrangements only. Such tables lose some clones; where checked, under half of the loss comes from unresolved V genes, and the rest has no known cause. In this sample the table shows under 25,000 clones, 76% of which occur a single time. The biggest ten clones account for about 5.3% of the sample. Sequences were derived from unsorted PBMCs, sampled 0.5 years after starting antiretroviral therapy. Receptor source: a woman in her forties with HIV.

This sequence joins TRBV9 and TRBJ1-3; no reliable D call. CDR3 length: 16 residues. Trimming took 4 bases from V and 1 from J, leaving 15 bases between them. The germline V gene encodes CDR1 SGDLS and CDR2 YYNGEE. CDR3 sequence (DNA): TGTGCCAGCAGCAAGGACGGTCCTGCGTCTGGAAACACCATATATTTT. It codes for CASSKDGPASGNTIYF.

This chain uses TRBV2 with TRBJ1-5, with a tentative D call TRBD1 (6 bases). V was clipped by 4 bases and J by 6 bases, with 13 bases between them. This CDR3 has 14 residues. The germline V gene has CDR1 SNHLY and CDR2 FYNNEI. Here the CDR3 DNA reads TGTGCCAGCAGTGTTACAGGGAGAAGTCAGCCCCAGCATTTT. It specifies CASSVTGRSQPQHF.

V and J are TRBV6-1 and TRBJ2-7; D assignment may be TRBD1 or TRBD2 (5 bases each). V lost 7 bases to trimming and J lost 1 base, with 11 bases between them. Germline loops: CDR1 MNHNS, CDR2 SASEGT. The CDR3 runs to 13 residues. The CDR3 coding sequence is TGTGCCAGCATCGAGTGGGGGTCCTACGAGCAGTACTTC. Residues: CASIEWGSYEQYF.

The CDR3 DNA sequence: TGTGCCAGCAGCCAGGTCACAGGGTCCTCTGGAAACACCATATATTTT. Its translation is CASSQVTGSSGNTIYF. The chain employs TRBV14 and TRBJ1-3, with D tentatively TRBD1 (6 bases). V was clipped by 3 bases and J by 0 bases, with 12 bases between them. Germline loops: CDR1 SGHDN, CDR2 FVKESK. This CDR3 is 16 amino acids long.

This chain uses TRBV20-1 with TRBJ1-2; unclear D gene. Germline values: CDR1 DFQATT, CDR2 SNEGSKA (reference sequence). The CDR3 has 11 amino acids. The germline V and J ends were trimmed by 7 bases and 8 bases, with 14 bases remaining between them. The DNA of the CDR3 is TGCAGTGTCAGATATAGAGAAGGCTACACCTTC. Translation gives CSVRYREGYTF.

This sequence joins TRBV5-5 and TRBJ1-5, with TRBD1 identical over 7 bases. Germline V gene lookup returns CDR1 SGHKS and CDR2 YYEKEE (reference sequence). Losses at the gene ends were 5 bases for V and 4 bases for J; bases not matched to a gene: 3. The CDR3 has 13 amino acids. CDR3 sequence (DNA): TGTGCCAGCAGTGGGACAGATAATCAGCCCCAGCATTTT. Translated, it gives CASSGTDNQPQHF.

This sequence joins TRBV14 and TRBJ2-5; possibly TRBD1 for D (5 bases). V gave up 0 bases and J gave up 7 bases, with 6 bases separating them. The CDR3 is 12 amino acids. The germline CDR1 and CDR2 sequences are SGHDN and FVKESK. CDR3 region: CASSQERGTQYF. As DNA, the CDR3 is TGTGCCAGCAGCCAAGAAAGGGGGACCCAGTACTTC.

CDR3 nucleotides: TGTGCCAGTACCCTACTAATAGACGCTTCAGCGAACACCGGGGAGCTGTTTTTT. Protein: CASTLLIDASANTGELFF. The chain recombines TRBV19 with TRBJ2-2; D is ambiguous. V was shortened by 7 bases and J by 0 bases, with 21 bases between the two germline ends. This CDR3 is 18 amino acids long. The V gene's germline CDR1 is LNHDA and CDR2 SQIVND (reference sequence).

J is TRBJ2-7 and V is TRBV5-1; 9 bases line up with TRBD2. Losses at the gene ends were 7 bases for V and 0 bases for J; bases not matched to a gene: 5. The germline gives CDR1 SGHRS, CDR2 YFSETQ. The CDR3 consists of 14 residues. The CDR3 DNA reads as TGCGCCAGCGCCTATAGCGGGAGCTCCTACGAGCAGTACTTC. It translates to CASAYSGSSYEQYF. Combining the CDR3 with reference TRBV5-1 and TRBJ2-7 gives the whole variable domain KAGVTQTPRYLIKTRGQQVTLSCSPISGHRSVSWYQQTPGQGLQFLFEYFSETQRNKGNFPGRFSGRQFSNSRSEMNVSTLELGDSALYLCASAYSGSSYEQYFGPGTRLTVT.

This clone showed up just a few times. The rearrangement uses TRBV27 and TRBJ2-7; 7 bases match TRBD1. The CDR3 length is 15 residues. The V gene end was trimmed by 3 bases and the J gene end by 2 bases; junction bases not matched to a gene: 7. Looked up from germline, CDR1 is MNHEY and CDR2 is SMNVEV (reference sequence). The CDR3 region is CASSFETGQTYEQYF. The DNA of the CDR3 is TGTGCCAGCAGTTTTGAGACGGGACAGACCTACGAGCAGTACTTC.

The chain carries TRBV2 and TRBJ2-1; 11 nucleotides align to TRBD2. Germline V gene lookup returns CDR1 SNHLY and CDR2 FYNNEI. V shed 9 bases, J shed 4 bases, and the junction held 5 bases outside the gene matches. This CDR3 spans 14 amino acids. This CDR3 is CARTGTSGYNEQFF. In nucleotides, the CDR3 is TGTGCCAGGACCGGGACTAGCGGTTACAATGAGCAGTTCTTC. The full variable domain, its missing parts supplied by reference TRBV2 and TRBJ2-1, is EPEVTQTPSHQVTQMGQEVILRCVPISNHLYFYWYRQILGQKVEFLVSFYNNEISEKSEIFDDQFSVERPDGSNFTLKIRSTKLEDSAMYFCARTGTSGYNEQFFGPGTRLTVL.

The chain joins TRBV6-1 to TRBJ2-1, with 10 bases lining up with TRBD2. The CDR3 extends over 15 amino acids. With V trimmed by 4 bases and J by 4 bases, 4 bases remained unmatched. CDR1 is MNHNS, CDR2 SASEGT, per germline. CDR3 residues: CASSGLAGAYNEQFF. In DNA, the CDR3 is TGTGCCAGCAGTGGCCTAGCGGGGGCATACAATGAGCAGTTCTTC.

This clone occurred once. This sequence joins TRBV28 and TRBJ1-4; D may be TRBD1 (5 bases). CDR1 is MDHEN, CDR2 SYDVKM, per germline. The CDR3 runs 14 residues. The V end was cut by 10 bases, the J end by 8 bases, with 20 bases between. CDR3 DNA: TGTGCCACGCATCAGGACCAAGCAGGGGAAAAACTGTTTTTT. Translating gives CATHQDQAGEKLFF.